Listed below are T cell receptor beta chains from one sample, sequenced in a study of cytomegalovirus exposure and HLA in healthy donors. Using immunoSEQ multiplex PCR, the repertoire was profiled, and TCRdb retains in-frame clones only, with some absent. The sample table includes 150,000 to 200,000 clones. The sequencing sample was made of PBMCs. The receptors were gathered from a man aged 25 to 40 in good health and CMV-seronegative. Both conserved end residues are part of each CDR3. Each record gives: CDR3 length, J gene, D gene, V gene, CDR3 protein, CDR3 DNA. A D gene is named only where the DNA matches it firmly.

15 | TRBJ1-5 | - | TRBV9 | CASAKSGEKGQPQHF | TGTGCCAGCGCCAAGAGTGGGGAGAAGGGTCAGCCCCAGCATTTT
15 | TRBJ1-1 | TRBD1 | TRBV14 | CASNHEQGAYTEAFF | TGTGCCAGCAACCACGAACAGGGGGCCTACACTGAAGCTTTCTTT
14 | TRBJ1-1 | - | TRBV11-2 | CASSSQGSWTEAFF | TGTGCCAGCAGCTCCCAGGGGTCATGGACTGAAGCTTTCTTT
12 | TRBJ1-1 | - | TRBV4-3 | CASSQERTEAFF | TGCGCCAGCAGCCAGGAGCGCACTGAAGCTTTCTTT
14 | TRBJ1-2 | - | TRBV6-6 | CASSYSQDNYGYTF | TGTGCCAGCAGTTACTCACAGGATAACTATGGCTACACCTTC
13 | TRBJ2-3 | - | TRBV19 | CASSNYRSDTQYF | TGTGCCAGTAGTAACTACCGGTCAGATACGCAGTATTTT
15 | TRBJ2-7 | TRBD1 | TRBV6-1 | CASMIGQGASYEQYF | TGTGCCAGCATGATTGGACAGGGGGCCTCCTACGAGCAGTACTTC
15 | TRBJ2-6 | - | TRBV5-4 | CASSLWAAGANVLTF | TGTGCCAGCAGCTTGTGGGCTGCTGGGGCCAACGTCCTGACTTTC
18 | TRBJ2-1 | TRBD2 | TRBV4-1 | CASSQGVAGVPSYNEQFF | TGCGCCAGCAGCCAAGGAGTAGCGGGGGTTCCCTCCTACAATGAGCAGTTCTTC
13 | TRBJ2-7 | - | TRBV27 | CASSTIDGGEQYF | TGTGCCAGCAGTACCATAGACGGGGGCGAGCAGTACTTC
12 | TRBJ2-7 | - | TRBV29-1 | CSVAQGFREQYF | TGCAGCGTTGCGCAGGGTTTTCGCGAGCAGTACTTC
15 | TRBJ1-4 | - | TRBV6-1 | CASIPRGTAIEKLFF | TGTGCCAGCATTCCACGCGGGACCGCAATTGAAAAACTGTTTTTT
17 | TRBJ2-1 | - | TRBV19 | CASSSSLAFSSYNEQFF | TGTGCCAGTAGTAGTTCATTAGCCTTTAGCTCCTACAATGAGCAGTTCTTC
13 | TRBJ1-2 | TRBD1 | TRBV7-2 | CASGTGITRGYTF | TGTGCCAGCGGGACAGGGATTACGAGGGGCTACACCTTC
14 | TRBJ1-2 | - | TRBV7-8 | CASSRLGVTYGYTF | TGTGCCAGCAGCCGTCTCGGGGTAACATATGGCTACACCTTC
15 | TRBJ2-3 | - | TRBV2 | CASSETGASTDTQYF | TGTGCCAGCAGTGAGACGGGAGCGAGCACAGATACGCAGTATTTT
14 | TRBJ1-1 | - | TRBV5-1 | CASNKNPGDTEAFF | TGCGCCAGCAACAAAAATCCCGGGGACACTGAAGCTTTCTTT
14 | TRBJ1-4 | - | TRBV5-1 | CASSLGTVNEKLFF | TGCGCCAGCAGCTTGGGGACAGTTAATGAAAAACTGTTTTTT
16 | TRBJ2-7 | TRBD1 | TRBV5-1 | CASSLDLRTGYNEQYF | TGCGCCAGCAGCTTGGACCTGCGGACAGGGTACAACGAGCAGTACTTC
17 | TRBJ2-3 | TRBD1 | TRBV5-5 | CASSPGTVFLTADTQYF | TGTGCCAGCAGCCCAGGGACAGTTTTTCTCACCGCAGATACGCAGTATTTT
14 | TRBJ1-2 | TRBD1 | TRBV6-5 | CASRGQGDLNGYTF | TGTGCCAGCAGGGGACAGGGAGATTTAAATGGCTACACCTTC
16 | TRBJ1-1 | TRBD1 | TRBV7-9 | CASSPPLQGATSEAFF | TGTGCCAGCAGCCCCCCCTTACAGGGGGCGACGTCTGAAGCTTTCTTT
15 | TRBJ1-1 | - | TRBV11-3 | CASSLVNGANTEAFF | TGTGCCAGCAGCTTAGTGAATGGGGCGAACACTGAAGCTTTCTTT
16 | TRBJ2-7 | - | TRBV7-8 | CASSPHSSGGEYEQYF | TGTGCCAGCAGCCCTCATAGCTCCGGAGGAGAATACGAGCAGTACTTC
15 | TRBJ1-2 | TRBD1 | TRBV5-1 | CASSLVSGGGYGYTF | TGCGCCAGCAGCTTGGTGTCAGGGGGCGGCTATGGCTACACCTTC
17 | TRBJ1-1 | - | TRBV7-9 | CASSLSEGWEANTEAFF | TGTGCCAGCAGCTTATCGGAGGGATGGGAAGCGAACACTGAAGCTTTCTTT
14 | TRBJ1-2 | TRBD1 | TRBV6-5 | CASLDRDRNYGYTF | TGTGCCAGCCTAGACAGGGATCGGAACTATGGCTACACCTTC
11 | TRBJ1-1 | - | TRBV19 | CASNWNTEAFF | TGTGCCAGTAACTGGAACACTGAAGCTTTCTTT
14 | TRBJ2-4 | - | TRBV7-8 | CASSPGGWGNIQYF | TGTGCCAGCAGCCCTGGGGGGTGGGGAAACATTCAGTACTTC
14 | TRBJ2-7 | - | TRBV27 | CASSLLEGRGEQYF | TGTGCCAGCAGTTTATTGGAGGGACGGGGGGAGCAGTACTTC
15 | TRBJ2-1 | TRBD2 | TRBV2 | CASSAPLAGGNEQFF | TGTGCCAGCAGTGCCCCCCTAGCGGGAGGAAATGAGCAGTTCTTC
21 | TRBJ2-2 | TRBD2 | TRBV4-3 | CASSLKHAGLAGGPHTGELFF | TGCGCCAGCAGTTTAAAACATGCGGGACTAGCGGGGGGGCCGCACACCGGGGAGCTGTTTTTT
15 | TRBJ2-7 | TRBD2 | TRBV6-1 | CASSESGLAYGEQYF | TGTGCCAGCAGTGAATCTGGACTAGCGTATGGCGAGCAGTACTTC
15 | TRBJ2-7 | - | TRBV10-3 | CAISEWAETGYEQYF | TGTGCCATCAGTGAGTGGGCAGAAACTGGCTACGAGCAGTACTTC
14 | TRBJ2-7 | - | TRBV10-3 | CAISEGVGMDEQYF | TGTGCCATCAGTGAAGGGGTAGGGATGGACGAGCAGTACTTC
17 | TRBJ1-4 | TRBD1 | TRBV18 | CASSPLGTGNRGEKLFF | TGTGCCAGCTCACCACTCGGGACAGGCAATCGGGGTGAAAAACTGTTTTTT
14 | TRBJ1-2 | - | TRBV9 | CASSVAGVNYGYTF | TGTGCCAGCAGCGTAGCAGGGGTTAACTATGGCTACACCTTC
15 | TRBJ1-6 | - | TRBV6-5 | CASSYGSSYNSPLHF | TGTGCCAGCAGTTACGGTAGCTCCTATAATTCACCCCTCCACTTT
16 | TRBJ1-5 | TRBD1 | TRBV4-3 | CASSQDGGQGFQPQHF | TGCGCCAGCAGCCAAGATGGAGGACAGGGGTTTCAGCCCCAGCATTTT
15 | TRBJ1-4 | - | TRBV4-3 | CASSPGRVGGEKLFF | TGCGCCAGCAGCCCTGGACGGGTGGGGGGTGAAAAACTGTTTTTT
13 | TRBJ2-1 | TRBD2 | TRBV29-1 | CSVVLADYNEQFF | TGCAGCGTTGTGCTAGCGGACTACAATGAGCAGTTCTTC
15 | TRBJ1-5 | - | TRBV4-1 | CASSLTQDPNQPQHF | TGCGCCAGCAGCCTAACACAGGACCCCAATCAGCCCCAGCATTTT
16 | TRBJ1-5 | - | TRBV2 | CASSGGNWRVDQPQHF | TGTGCCAGCAGTGGGGGAAATTGGCGGGTCGATCAGCCCCAGCATTTT
15 | TRBJ2-1 | TRBD2 | TRBV6-5 | CASSYQSSGSNEQFF | TGTGCCAGCAGTTATCAGTCTAGCGGGAGTAATGAGCAGTTCTTC
16 | TRBJ2-7 | TRBD1 | TRBV7-9 | CASSLVPGTGRGEQYF | TGTGCCAGCAGCTTAGTCCCAGGGACAGGGCGGGGTGAGCAGTACTTC
13 | TRBJ1-2 | TRBD1 | TRBV5-4 | CASRPDRDYGYTF | TGTGCCAGCAGACCCGACAGGGATTATGGCTACACCTTC
17 | TRBJ2-3 | TRBD2 | TRBV5-1 | CVSSLPVLAGVTDTQYF | TGCGTCAGCAGCTTGCCGGTCCTAGCGGGGGTCACAGATACGCAGTATTTT
16 | TRBJ1-2 | - | TRBV4-2 | CASSQDKGREEGGYTF | TGTGCCAGCAGCCAAGATAAAGGGAGGGAGGAGGGAGGCTACACCTTC
16 | TRBJ2-2 | TRBD2 | TRBV9 | CASSVTVLAGTGELFF | TGTGCCAGCAGCGTTACCGTACTAGCGGGCACCGGGGAGCTGTTTTTT
13 | TRBJ2-5 | - | TRBV2 | CASTLGRQETQYF | TGTGCCAGCACTCTTGGGCGTCAAGAGACCCAGTACTTC
11 | TRBJ1-2 | TRBD1 | TRBV30 | CAQGQSYGYTF | TGTGCCCAGGGACAGTCCTATGGCTACACCTTC
15 | TRBJ1-1 | - | TRBV9 | CASSVGGGWDTEAFF | TGTGCCAGCAGCGTAGGTGGAGGGTGGGACACTGAAGCTTTCTTT
13 | TRBJ2-7 | - | TRBV18 | CASSPQGSGEQYF | TGTGCCAGCTCACCACAGGGGTCCGGCGAGCAGTACTTC